The 4 T cell receptor beta chains below come from one sample, sequenced in a study of T cell repertoires in cytomegalovirus infection. TCRdb analysed the reads with MiXCR anew, one entry per CDR3 protein. There are 70,000 to 85,000 distinct CDR3 sequences in the sample; roughly 39% occur only once, and approximately 95% lies in the top ten. Their antigens are not known. Sequencing was performed on CD8+ T cells from cultured PBMCs, taken from culture after CMV antigen stimulation. Every receptor here comes from a human donor in good health (CMV status not recorded). Some clones in this sample may be carry-over from other donors' samples.

The chain recombines TRBV6-1 with TRBJ1-1; 7 bases align to TRBD1. With 6 bases clipped from V and 2 bases from J, the junction kept 9 bases outside the gene matches. The V gene's germline CDR1 is MNHNS and CDR2 SASEGT. The CDR3 contains 15 residues. The CDR3, as DNA: TGTGCCAGCAGGAAACCGGGACAGATAAACACTGAAGCTTTCTTT. Amino acids: CASRKPGQINTEAFF.

This clonotype appeared many times. This chain links TRBV27 with TRBJ2-5, with a possible D match to TRBD1 (6 bases). Trimming took off 0 bases at V and 3 bases at J, with 11 bases between the two ends. The length of the CDR3 is 15 residues. Germline assignment: CDR1 MNHEY and CDR2 SMNVEV (reference sequence). CDR3 in amino acids: CASSLSLGAEETQYF. As DNA, the CDR3 is TGTGCCAGCAGTTTATCGTTGGGGGCCGAAGAGACCCAGTACTTC.

V gene TRBV27 combines with J gene TRBJ2-7, with 7 bases identical to TRBD2. V was pared by 2 bases and J by 6 bases, with 1 base of the junction left unmatched. Germline loops: CDR1 MNHEY, CDR2 SMNVEV (reference sequence). The CDR3 contains 12 residues. CDR3 coding DNA: TGTGCCAGCAGTTTAGCGGGGGTCGAGCAGTACTTC. Its translation is CASSLAGVEQYF.

The chain combines TRBV7-2 with TRBJ2-1, with D uncertain. The CDR3 spans 14 residues. CDR1 and CDR2 from the germline V gene are SGHTA and FQGNSA. V lost 5 bases to trimming and J lost 8 bases, with 16 bases between them. DNA for the CDR3: TGTGCCAGCAGCGGCCGGCTCGCAAGGGATGAGCAGTTCTTC. The encoded protein is CASSGRLARDEQFF.